These T cell receptor beta chains were read from a single sample in a study of T cell responses to AZD1222 COVID-19 vaccine. Clones were read by immunoSEQ multiplex PCR, and TCRdb kept only the in-frame ones, dropping some. The sample contains 95,000 to 150,000 clones, 88% of which appear only once. Sequenced here: peripheral blood, sampled on day 0 of AZD1222 vaccination. The receptor source for this set is an adult in good health. Both conserved end residues are part of each CDR3.

v_gene	j_gene	CDR3aa
TRBV6-5	TRBJ1-1	CATRLENTEAFF
TRBV20-1	TRBJ1-3	CSASQPNSGNTIYF
TRBV4-2	TRBJ1-3	CASSQDLGSSGNTIYF
TRBV9	TRBJ2-6	CASSVGETSGANVLTF
TRBV21-1	TRBJ1-2	CASSKGSPAPYGYTF
TRBV7-9	TRBJ1-2	CASSSSGTGGYGYTF
TRBV7-3	TRBJ2-3	CASSWNNLGGRTDTQYF
TRBV6-5	TRBJ1-4	CASSPTWAGQEKLFF
TRBV4-2	TRBJ2-5	CASSQLQGTQETQYF
TRBV7-9	TRBJ1-1	CASSPGQSSMNTEAFF
TRBV6-1	TRBJ2-7	CASSEGEDSTYEQYF
TRBV6-2/TRBV6-3	TRBJ1-5	CASSYSTGPHQPQHF
TRBV6-5	TRBJ1-4	CASGGKEINEKLFF
TRBV29-1	TRBJ1-4	CSVVQQGEKLFF
TRBV9	TRBJ2-5	CASSSQFQETQYF
TRBV5-1	TRBJ2-1	CASSYRGGNEQFF
TRBV28	TRBJ1-5	CASSFGAANQPQHF